This TCR beta chain came from a study of T cells in narcolepsy. Whole-study context: Enrolled donors included narcolepsy type 1 or type 2 patients and healthy controls.

TCRdb's copy holds only in-frame clones and misses some; the assay was immunoSEQ multiplex PCR. This table holds around 34,000 clones, 60% to 85% found once. The germline V gene encodes CDR1 SGHRS and CDR2 YFSETQ. V trimming: 0 bases; J trimming: 8 bases; junction bases outside the gene matches: 9. The CDR3 totals 16 residues. Regarding this clone: Its specificity is not known.

Study-level points and caveats: Autoreactive HCRT-specific and TRIB2-specific clonotypes were marked in same-patient CSF-versus-blood CD4+ comparisons. Autoreactive clone sequences were missing from some blood memory CD4+ repertoires. Reportedly, autoreactive clonotypes were serially detected in patients' blood but not controls'.

The J gene is TRBJ2-1, the V gene TRBV5-1, with TRBD2 identical over 9 bases. This TCR was recovered from a human donor in good health. Sequenced: memory (CD45RA-) CD4+ T cells from blood. The CDR3 DNA reads as TGCGCCAGCAGCTTGGCAGCTAGCGGGATAGGAGATGAGCAGTTCTTC. Protein: CASSLAASGIGDEQFF.